A single T cell receptor beta chain is shown here with its context. Assay: immunoSEQ multiplex PCR; the TCRdb copy retains only in-frame clones and omits some. The repertoire consists of 110,000 or so clones, with 85% occurring once and the leading ten covering around 13%. This specimen belongs to a study of blood T cell repertoires in COVID-19. The CDR3 has 17 residues. V dropped 8 bases and J dropped 3 bases, with 24 bases sitting between them. CDR1 and CDR2 from the germline V gene are SNHLY and FYNNEI. The sequencing input was peripheral blood. The chain employs TRBV2 and TRBJ2-3, with D maybe TRBD2 (6 bases). The receptor comes from a human donor in a cohort sampled during active COVID-19. The chain's CDR3 is CASDTSGLRLATDTQYF. DNA of the CDR3: TGTGCCAGCGACACCTCCGGACTACGGTTGGCTACAGATACGCAGTATTTT.